These T cell receptor beta chains were read from a single sample in a study of sequential checkpoint blockade in melanoma. This table comes from immunoSEQ multiplex PCR, and its TCRdb copy is limited to in-frame clones, with some not included. Among about 22,000 clones, around 75% were seen once, and the ten largest hold around 25%. Sequenced here: CD8+ T cells sorted from blood (inferred from file names), sampled from a patient given nivolumab and ipilimumab in sequence. The source of these receptors is a human donor with melanoma. The CDR3 runs from the conserved cysteine through the conserved F or W.

J gene: TRBJ1-1; V gene: TRBV4-3; CDR3 protein: CASSQGPRVPNTEAFF
J gene: TRBJ1-2; V gene: TRBV7-2; CDR3 protein: CASSSPPEGGYTF
J gene: TRBJ2-7; V gene: TRBV4-1; CDR3 protein: CASSQVQGYEQYF
J gene: TRBJ1-1; V gene: TRBV4-3; CDR3 protein: CASSQGGEALNTEAFF
J gene: TRBJ2-7; V gene: TRBV25-1; CDR3 protein: CASSGDRHYEQYF
J gene: TRBJ2-5; V gene: TRBV4-3; CDR3 protein: CASSQPEETQYF
J gene: TRBJ1-5; V gene: TRBV13; CDR3 protein: CASSPGQNQPQHF
J gene: TRBJ2-7; V gene: TRBV14; CDR3 protein: CASSLGLAGGYEQYF
J gene: TRBJ1-1; V gene: TRBV10-3; CDR3 protein: CAIRETGTGYQQAFF
J gene: TRBJ2-3; V gene: TRBV10-2; CDR3 protein: CASTQASGGTDTQYF
J gene: TRBJ2-2; V gene: TRBV7-8; CDR3 protein: CASSLASLADTTGELFF
J gene: TRBJ2-5; V gene: TRBV6-5; CDR3 protein: CASSGGETQYF
J gene: TRBJ1-2; V gene: TRBV14; CDR3 protein: CASSQVAGGINNGYTF
J gene: TRBJ2-1; V gene: TRBV15; CDR3 protein: CATLAGPENNEQFF
J gene: TRBJ1-1; V gene: TRBV28; CDR3 protein: CASSFRPRGEAFF
J gene: TRBJ2-5; V gene: TRBV19; CDR3 protein: CASNQGMGETQYF
J gene: TRBJ2-3; V gene: TRBV28; CDR3 protein: CASGPRDRRTDTQYF
J gene: TRBJ1-1; V gene: TRBV19; CDR3 protein: CASSIDNHAGTEAFF
J gene: TRBJ2-7; V gene: TRBV7-9; CDR3 protein: CASSPITDIADSYEQYF
J gene: TRBJ2-5; V gene: TRBV4-3; CDR3 protein: CASSQGSGQYETQYF
J gene: TRBJ1-2; V gene: TRBV27; CDR3 protein: CASSLRGSSYGYTF
J gene: TRBJ1-6; V gene: TRBV30; CDR3 protein: CAWTWTGDSPLHF
J gene: TRBJ2-1; V gene: TRBV7-9; CDR3 protein: CASRYHQGTGRDEQFF
J gene: TRBJ1-4; V gene: TRBV6-5; CDR3 protein: CASSGPPWSEKLFF
J gene: TRBJ2-5; V gene: TRBV6-5; CDR3 protein: CASSYSTEGQQETQYF
J gene: TRBJ2-7; V gene: TRBV7-9; CDR3 protein: CASSSGTRYYEQYF
J gene: TRBJ1-6; V gene: TRBV11-2; CDR3 protein: CASSLPRSSYNSPLHF
J gene: TRBJ2-1; V gene: TRBV10-2; CDR3 protein: CASSELAGSNEQFF
J gene: TRBJ1-2; V gene: TRBV13; CDR3 protein: CASSLPDRGYGYTF
J gene: TRBJ2-7; V gene: TRBV4-3; CDR3 protein: CASSQGTGQGYEQYF
J gene: TRBJ2-7; V gene: TRBV7-9; CDR3 protein: CASSRLATDPYEQYF
J gene: TRBJ2-7; V gene: TRBV5-6; CDR3 protein: CASSEQGYEQYF
J gene: TRBJ1-3; V gene: TRBV27; CDR3 protein: CASSLSGRLAGNTIYF
J gene: TRBJ1-4; V gene: TRBV2; CDR3 protein: CASSEGGGLNEKLFF
J gene: TRBJ2-5; V gene: TRBV18; CDR3 protein: CASSRGQPETQYF
J gene: TRBJ2-4; V gene: TRBV19; CDR3 protein: CASSMGPGSIQYF
J gene: TRBJ2-7; V gene: TRBV28; CDR3 protein: CASSFLDRASSYEQYF
J gene: TRBJ1-5; V gene: TRBV6-1; CDR3 protein: CASSEYRLYSNQPQHF
J gene: TRBJ2-6; V gene: TRBV9; CDR3 protein: CASSVAAGGNVLTF
J gene: TRBJ2-7; V gene: TRBV6-5; CDR3 protein: CASTGVPPEQYF
J gene: TRBJ2-1; V gene: TRBV5-1; CDR3 protein: CASSLELSSYNEQFF
J gene: TRBJ2-7; V gene: TRBV4-3; CDR3 protein: CASSQATSGSLYEQYF
J gene: TRBJ2-2; V gene: TRBV7-8; CDR3 protein: CASSLAWTSGITGELFF
J gene: TRBJ1-5; V gene: TRBV5-5; CDR3 protein: CASSLVGGAHQPQHF
J gene: TRBJ1-1; V gene: TRBV28; CDR3 protein: CASRKTGLFYGNTEAFF
J gene: TRBJ2-3; V gene: TRBV9; CDR3 protein: CASSVGEGGLIDTQYF
J gene: TRBJ2-3; V gene: TRBV9; CDR3 protein: CASSGPTGGLIDTQYF
J gene: TRBJ2-1; V gene: TRBV27; CDR3 protein: CASSFSGHNEQFF
J gene: TRBJ1-2; V gene: TRBV13; CDR3 protein: CASTTLAGFNGYTF
J gene: TRBJ2-2; V gene: TRBV9; CDR3 protein: CASSTGTAYTGELFF
J gene: TRBJ1-2; V gene: TRBV5-4; CDR3 protein: CASSPRAGGDGYTF
J gene: TRBJ2-7; V gene: TRBV5-1; CDR3 protein: CASSLLGTGVAYEQYF
J gene: TRBJ2-1; V gene: TRBV29-1; CDR3 protein: CSVDSPTGVILNEQFF
J gene: TRBJ1-1; V gene: TRBV19; CDR3 protein: CASRPRDRTEAFF